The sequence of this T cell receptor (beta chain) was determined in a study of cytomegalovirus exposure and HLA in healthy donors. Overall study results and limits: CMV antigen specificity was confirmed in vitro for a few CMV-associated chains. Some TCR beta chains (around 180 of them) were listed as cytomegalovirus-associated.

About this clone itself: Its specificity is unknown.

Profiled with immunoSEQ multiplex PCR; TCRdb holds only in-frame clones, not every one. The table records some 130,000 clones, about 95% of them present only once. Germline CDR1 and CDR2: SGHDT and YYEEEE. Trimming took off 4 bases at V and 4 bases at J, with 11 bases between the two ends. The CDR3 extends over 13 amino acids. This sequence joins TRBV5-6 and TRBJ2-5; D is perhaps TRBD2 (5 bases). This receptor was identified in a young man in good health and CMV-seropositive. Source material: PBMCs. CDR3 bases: TGTGCCAGCAGCCGACGGGAAGGAGAGACCCAGTACTTC. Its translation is CASSRREGETQYF.